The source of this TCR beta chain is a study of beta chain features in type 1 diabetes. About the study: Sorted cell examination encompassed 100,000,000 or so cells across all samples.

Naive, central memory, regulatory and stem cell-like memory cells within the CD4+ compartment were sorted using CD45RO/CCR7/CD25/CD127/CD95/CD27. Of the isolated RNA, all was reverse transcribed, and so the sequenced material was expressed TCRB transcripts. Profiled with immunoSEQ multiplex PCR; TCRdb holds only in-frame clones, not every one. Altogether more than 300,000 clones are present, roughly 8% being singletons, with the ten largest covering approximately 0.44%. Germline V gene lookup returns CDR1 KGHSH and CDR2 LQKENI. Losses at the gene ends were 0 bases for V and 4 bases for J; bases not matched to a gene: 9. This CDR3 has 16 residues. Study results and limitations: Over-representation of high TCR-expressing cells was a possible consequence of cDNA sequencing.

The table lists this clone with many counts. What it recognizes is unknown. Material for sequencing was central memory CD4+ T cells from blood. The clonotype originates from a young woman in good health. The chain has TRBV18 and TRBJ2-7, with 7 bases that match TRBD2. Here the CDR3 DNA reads TGTGCCAGCTCACCACCGGCTAGCGGAGACGTATACGAGCAGTACTTC. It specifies CASSPPASGDVYEQYF.